The source of this T cell receptor (beta chain) is a study of cytomegalovirus exposure and HLA in healthy donors (dated by TCRdb to 2015 to 2018). In the study overall: An earlier analysis of roughly 500 of the donors reported more than 250 Gb of sequence data and roughly 110 million unique TCR beta sequences from roughly 200 million T cells. About 300 gigabases of sequencing data and approximately 85 million unique TCR sequences were included in an early release covering under 650 HLA-typed donors. The genetic ancestry cluster associated with self-reported Caucasian donors included about four fifths of the roughly 390 genotyped donors. The study was designed to test whether signatures of past pathogen exposure could be identified by cataloging public T cell receptors. The study used immunosequencing to profile the T cell repertoires of 666 subjects and linked those repertoires to cytomegalovirus serostatus. Besides the first cohort of 550 to 750 subjects, a separate validation cohort made up of roughly 130 different subjects was used. To predict cytomegalovirus infection status, the study combined high-throughput TCR immunosequencing, statistical association of individual TCRs with disease status, and machine learning. In a later analysis, previously published TCR beta repertoires from about 640 donors were re-analyzed and high-resolution HLA genotyping was added so that TCR occurrence patterns could be studied. The later analysis used no new phenotypic data to find candidate immune exposures, relying instead on TCR beta sequences and their occurrence across donors. An earlier analysis of 587 of the donors used high-throughput TCR beta sequencing to judge whether each TCR beta V gene segment behaved as functional or pseudogenic. Donor age, sex, ethnicity and CMV serostatus were compiled together with the repertoire data. Genome-wide SNP genotypes for about 55% of the 666 donors were used in a later genetic analysis, which treated that subset as a discovery cohort. Every discovery cohort repertoire had been produced on one sequencing platform. HLA typing included class I and class II loci at four-digit resolution. The number of typed donors differed by locus: about 620-630 for A, B, C, DRB1 and DQB1; 522 for DQA1; 606 for DPA1; and around 450 for DPB1. Because of strong linkage in the cohort, roughly five DR-DQ haplotypes were treated as single units for association and clustering. Among a few hundred genotyped donors of the cohort, an average of about 240,000 unique TCR beta nucleotide sequences were sequenced per donor, roughly 20% of them non-productive. The paper's findings and limits, for the study overall: Because some donors lacked HLA typing at each locus, the association tests relied only on the typed subset. It was suggested by the authors that the approach could potentially be generalized to other disease states and immunological phenotypes. Correlated functional status among segregating V segments might reflect linkage disequilibrium, but an unknown experimental factor could not be ruled out. According to a later analysis, parvovirus B19, influenza, CMV and Epstein-Barr virus appeared linked to several top co-occurrence clusters. Compared with equally common non-associated chains, HLA-associated TCR beta chains in a later analysis were more clonally expanded and had lower generation probabilities. A group of highly shared sequence variants was considered likely to be a technical artifact of the sequencing pipeline. Presence/absence analyses assumed roughly uniform sequencing depth across donors, an assumption that may not hold. For the cohort, immune exposure information was limited to CMV serostatus. While some public TCRs were present in many individuals, most TCR sequences turned up only very rarely across donors. In the study, roughly 160 TCR beta chains were listed as associated with cytomegalovirus. A later genetic analysis associated a missense DCLRE1C variant with V-gene and J-gene trimming of TCR beta chains, and an independent cohort replicated the association. Cytomegalovirus status was reported to be diagnosed by the classifier with high specificity and sensitivity in both the original and validation cohorts. When HLA alleles, especially DR and DQ, strongly co-occurred, TCR associations were difficult to assign to individual alleles. A further reported finding was that TCR beta sequences accurately predicted the HLA-A and HLA-B alleles for most subjects in the first cohort. Because counts were too low, seventeen rarely observed V segments, including chromosome 9 orphons, were left out of the earlier analysis of 587 of the donors. Most CMV-associated TCR beta chains appeared to be HLA-restricted in a later analysis, and the HLA associations seemed to be driven largely by CMV exposure. In this cohort, only TCR beta chains were sequenced, and detectable features were limited by the absence of alpha or paired-chain data. Specific HLA alleles were associated with 15,000 to 20,000 TCR beta sequences at a false discovery rate of 0.05 in a later analysis. Broadly in line with IMGT annotations, most TCR beta V segments showed up in productive rearrangements about 87% or about 30% of the time in an earlier analysis of 587 of the donors. Three of the identified cytomegalovirus-associated TCR beta chains were confirmed in vitro to be specific for cytomegalovirus antigens. According to a later genetic analysis, donors in an Asian-associated ancestry cluster had fewer N-insertions in productive TCRs than the roughly 700-donor mean. In a later analysis, TCR association rates were found to vary across HLA loci, with the most associated TCRs seen for DRB1 alleles and the fewest for HLA-C alleles. Some IMGT-functional V segments, including TRBV6-2 and TRBV6-3, could not be distinguished by the 87-base-pair reads and were therefore excluded.

The cohort was made up of 666 healthy bone marrow donors. All cohort members were sampled while nominally healthy, although unrecorded immune exposures were likely present. The donor tested CMV seronegative and was one of the 352 seronegative cohort members. Each donor provided a peripheral blood sample, and peripheral blood mononuclear cells were used for TCR beta sequencing. The Qiagen DNeasy Blood Extraction Kit was used to extract genomic DNA from the blood cell samples. Libraries were built with the immunoSEQ multiplex PCR assay. For the multiplex PCR, a mixture combining 60 forward primers for TCR Vbeta segments and 13 reverse primers for TCR Jbeta segments was used. The CDR3 region of rearranged TCR beta genes was amplified from genomic DNA by a multiplex PCR assay. On the Illumina HiSeq System, the amplified TCR beta libraries were sequenced as 87-base-pair reads. Per the authors' processing: Across the 670 or so repertoires, a later analysis counted around 80 million unique TCR beta chains, approximately 10 million of which were shared by at least two donors. Raw reads were error-corrected and collapsed into unique sequences by a nearest-neighbor algorithm in which closely related sequences were merged to remove PCR and sequencing errors. CDR3 sequences were aligned to IMGT reference sequences to assign V, D and J gene segments. For a sequence to be retained, at least a six-nucleotide match to both a V gene segment and a J gene segment was required. A rearrangement was called productive if the CDR3 had no stop codons and remained in frame with V and J, and every other rearrangement was called non-productive. Following IMGT convention, CDR3 was defined as the stretch from the second conserved V-encoded cysteine to the conserved J-encoded phenylalanine. Sequences without an unambiguous match to a single V gene segment were excluded from the earlier analysis of 450 to 750 of the donors. In an earlier analysis of approximately 590 of the donors, V segments were called functional above 56.7% productive rearrangements and were called segregating when the between-donor standard deviation exceeded 5%. A statistical classification framework was built for diagnosing cytomegalovirus status from the catalog of TCR beta chain sequences. In a later analysis, V and J genes were assigned by comparing TCR nucleotide sequences against IMGT/GENE-DB human TR gene sequences. In a later analysis, CDR3 sequences and most-parsimonious VDJ recombination scenarios were assigned using the TCRdist pipeline. In a later analysis, each TCR beta chain was defined by its CDR3 amino acid sequence together with its V-gene family, and reads lacking a unique V-gene family were excluded. As a way to deal with suspected cross-contamination and a sequencing artifact, a later analysis dropped hundreds of nucleotide sequences that were highly shared and had low generation probability. In a later analysis, a clonal expansion index was calculated for each public chain from normalized within-repertoire ranks of inferred template counts. A later analysis computed generation probabilities with a VDJ recombination model fitted to out-of-frame rearrangements, and checked the results against IGoR. In a later analysis, hypergeometric tests were used to score TCR-TCR, TCR-HLA and TCR-CMV co-occurrence, with a repertoire-size bias correction applied to TCR pairs. In a later analysis, false discovery rates were estimated by permuting HLA or CMV assignments 20 times. A later analysis grouped co-occurring TCRs with DBSCAN, adding TCRdist sequence similarity when clustering within HLA-allele-positive subsets. Repertoires with fewer than 30,000 or more than 120,000 public chains were left out of co-occurrence clustering, as were roughly five repertoires with anomalous nucleotide sharing. What TCRdb holds here is the immuneACCESS table cut down to in-frame rearrangements. Part of the clones is not present; checked against another copy, under half of the missing clones reflect an unresolved V gene, and the others are unexplained. The D gene and trimming were derived from the DNA, and the V and J assignments and clone size from that table. Across this sample there are 180,000 or so clones, with around 80% seen only once. Of the sample, 1.5% to 2% falls within the top ten clones.

On this clone: Which antigen it targets is not known. No much larger clone exists at a distance of one base, and base qualities are not known.

The germline V gene specifies MDHEN as CDR1 and SYDVKM as CDR2. Trimming costs V 5 bases and J 2 bases, and their ends lie 10 bases apart. The CDR3, from cysteine to phenylalanine, totals 14 residues. Left in the record is the CDR3 DNA by itself, 42 bases read in frame from the first base. Sequenced input: PBMCs. This chain is built from TRBV28 and TRBJ1-5; a tentative D match to TRBD1 spans 5 bases. The origin of this receptor is a man aged 18 to 30 in good health and CMV-seronegative. CDR3 loop: CASSPGGGNQPQHF. The DNA sequence is TGTGCCAGCAGTCCGGGGGGTGGCAATCAGCCCCAGCATTTT.